The 22 T cell receptor beta chains below all came from one sample that was sequenced in a study of cytomegalovirus exposure and HLA in healthy donors. Both 60 Vbeta primers and 13 Jbeta primers went into the PCR. Sequencing used immunoSEQ multiplex PCR; TCRdb keeps in-frame clones, though not all of them. The sample contains around 110,000 clones, roughly 79% of which appear only once. The specimen sequenced was PBMCs. The receptor source for this set is a young woman in good health and CMV-seronegative.

The CDR3 DNA reads TGTGCCAGCAGCGCTAGAGACAGTTATAACACTGAAGCTTTCTTT. This sequence encodes CASSARDSYNTEAFF. The rearrangement joins TRBV9 to TRBJ1-1; maybe TRBD1 (5 bases). The V gene lost 3 bases and the J gene lost 2 bases, with 14 bases spanning the gap. The CDR3 contains 15 residues. Germline assignment: CDR1 SGDLS and CDR2 YYNGEE.

J is TRBJ2-7 and V is TRBV7-9, with D possibly being TRBD2 (6 bases). CDR1 and CDR2 (germline): SEHNR, FQNEAQ (reference sequence). The CDR3 extends over 16 amino acids. V was pared by 2 bases and J by 3 bases, with 17 bases between. In nucleotides, the CDR3 is TGTGCCAGCAGCTTATACGGGACTCTTGGGGGCTACGAGCAGTACTTC. Residues: CASSLYGTLGGYEQYF. The full variable domain, rest sourced from reference TRBV7-9 and TRBJ2-7, is DTGVSQNPRHKITKRGQNVTFRCDPISEHNRLYWYRQTLGQGPEFLTYFQNEAQLEKSRLLSDRFSAERPKGSFSTLEIQRTEQGDSAMYLCASSLYGTLGGYEQYFGPGTRLTVT.

The genes are TRBV5-1 and TRBJ1-3; tentative D call: TRBD1 (6 bases). The germline gives CDR1 SGHRS, CDR2 YFSETQ. The CDR3 spans 14 residues. Trimming cost V 3 bases and J 1 base, with 8 bases left between them. The CDR3 coding sequence is TGCGCCAGCAGCTCCGGACAGTCTGGAAACACCATATATTTT. This sequence encodes CASSSGQSGNTIYF.

This clone was observed once. This sequence joins TRBV18 and TRBJ1-6, with 7 bases fitting TRBD1. This CDR3 comprises 14 residues. The germline gives CDR1 KGHSH, CDR2 LQKENI. V lost 3 bases to trimming and J lost 5 bases; unmatched junction nucleotides: 1. CDR3 sequence reads: CASSPGTDNSPLHF. The CDR3 DNA reads TGTGCCAGCTCACCTGGGACAGATAATTCACCCCTCCACTTT.

V usage is TRBV4-1 and J usage is TRBJ2-5, with D possibly TRBD1 on 5 matching bases. The germline V and J ends were trimmed by 4 bases and 7 bases, with 16 bases remaining between them. The CDR3 has 14 amino acids. The germline V gene has CDR1 MGHRA and CDR2 YSYEKL. The CDR3 region has the DNA TGCGCCAGCAGCCTCTACGACAGTGTCTCGACCCAGTACTTC. Translated: CASSLYDSVSTQYF.

To note about this clone: The junction departs from germline at one end; a sequencing error may be responsible. This chain links TRBV6-1 with TRBJ1-5; 8 positions agree with TRBD1. Germline V gene sequence: CDR1 MNHNS, CDR2 SASEGT. The CDR3 contains 14 residues. The CDR3 region has the DNA TGTGCCAGCAGTGGGACAGGGACTTATCAGTCCCAGCATTTT. Amino acids: CASSGTGTYQSQHF.

The chain is built from TRBV28 and TRBJ1-5, with D possibly being TRBD1 (6 bases). Germline values: CDR1 MDHEN, CDR2 SYDVKM. The CDR3 is 14 amino acids. The V and J ends lost 2 bases and 4 bases respectively, with 9 bases between them. CDR3 residues: CASSLRQGNQPQHF. Written as DNA, the CDR3 is TGTGCCAGCAGTTTACGGCAGGGGAATCAGCCCCAGCATTTT.

This clone was counted a few times. V usage is TRBV30 and J usage is TRBJ2-3, with 7 positions matching TRBD1. After removal of 6 bases from V and 0 bases from J, the junction contained 6 bases not matched to a gene. Germline V gene sequence: CDR1 GTSNPN, CDR2 SVGIG (reference sequence). This CDR3 region has 14 residues. Here the CDR3 reads CACLYRGSTDTQYF. DNA of the CDR3: TGTGCCTGTCTCTACAGGGGCAGCACAGATACGCAGTATTTT.

V usage is TRBV6-1 and J usage is TRBJ2-7, with D unresolved. The CDR3 is 13 residues long. V was clipped by 3 bases and J by 1 base, with 7 bases between them. Germline V gives CDR1 MNHNS, CDR2 SASEGT. The CDR3 loop reads CASSDWASYEQYF. CDR3 coding DNA: TGTGCCAGCAGTGATTGGGCATCCTACGAGCAGTACTTC.

The chain uses TRBV29-1 and TRBJ1-2; 9 nucleotides align to TRBD1. Germline-derived CDR1 and CDR2 are SQVTM and ANQGSEA. Losses at the gene ends were 4 bases for V and 0 bases for J; bases not matched to a gene: 15. This CDR3 is built from 18 residues. The CDR3 is CSVGPWGDREITNYGYTF. CDR3 nucleotide sequence: TGCAGCGTTGGGCCTTGGGGGGACAGGGAGATAACTAACTATGGCTACACCTTC.

The chain joins TRBV7-2 to TRBJ1-1; D not resolved. Trimming stripped 3 bases from V and 7 bases from J, with 9 bases between. The germline CDR1 and CDR2 sequences are SGHTA and FQGNSA. The CDR3 length is 12 residues. The CDR3: CASSFSGGEAFF. In DNA, the CDR3 is TGTGCCAGCAGCTTCTCCGGCGGTGAAGCTTTCTTT.

The chain combines TRBV27 with TRBJ1-1; D gene uncertain. The V and J ends lost 2 bases and 8 bases respectively, with 9 bases between them. Germline V CDR1 and CDR2: MNHEY, SMNVEV (reference sequence). CDR3 length equals 12 residues. The CDR3 DNA sequence: TGTGCCAGCAGTTTAAAGGGAGGGGAAGCTTTCTTT. As protein: CASSLKGGEAFF.

This chain connects TRBV6-5 to TRBJ2-2, with 7 bases aligning to TRBD2. The CDR3 loop spans 14 amino acids. Germline V lookup: CDR1 MNHEY, CDR2 SVGAGI. V lost 4 bases, J lost 7 bases, and 6 bases stayed unmatched. The CDR3: CASSFGGEVGELFF. The CDR3 DNA follows: TGTGCCAGCAGTTTTGGGGGGGAAGTCGGGGAGCTGTTTTTT.

The chain links TRBV28 to TRBJ1-5, with 8 positions matching TRBD1. Germline V gene sequence: CDR1 MDHEN, CDR2 SYDVKM. V was pared by 6 bases and J by 3 bases, with 16 bases of the junction left unmatched. The CDR3 sequence is 18 residues long. The CDR3 coding sequence is TGTGCCAGCAGGAAGAGCCCCGAGGACAGGGTTAACAATCAGCCCCAGCATTTT. This gives the protein CASRKSPEDRVNNQPQHF.

The J gene is TRBJ1-3, the V gene TRBV19; D remains ambiguous. CDR1 and CDR2 from the germline V gene are LNHDA and SQIVND (reference sequence). This CDR3 has 17 amino acids. V lost 4 bases and J lost 0, with 16 bases in between. Here the CDR3 reads CASSNGIRIHSGNTIYF. The CDR3 coding sequence is TGTGCCAGTAGTAACGGAATCAGGATCCACTCTGGAAACACCATATATTTT.

The V and J genes are TRBV9 and TRBJ2-1; 7 nucleotides align to TRBD1. The germline CDR1 and CDR2 sequences are SGDLS and YYNGEE. Trimming removed 0 bases from V and 1 base from J; junction bases left unmatched: 1. The CDR3 is made up of 15 amino acids. The CDR3 DNA sequence: TGTGCCAGCAGCGTAGGGGGACAGTCCTACAATGAGCAGTTCTTC. Encoded protein: CASSVGGQSYNEQFF.

There are a few counts of this clone. The gene calls are TRBV25-1 and TRBJ1-4; 9 nucleotides match TRBD1. V lost 7 bases, J lost 8 bases, and 14 bases stayed unmatched. The V gene's germline CDR1 is MGHDK and CDR2 SYGVNS. The CDR3 sequence is 16 residues long. CDR3: CASTADRGVKREKLFF. CDR3 sequence (DNA): TGTGCCAGCACGGCGGACAGGGGAGTGAAACGGGAAAAACTGTTTTTT.

The chain is built from TRBV19 and TRBJ2-1, with TRBD2 matching over 10 bases. The CDR3 totals 14 residues. The junction had 5 bases not matched to a gene; V was cut back by 7 bases and J by 5 bases. Looked up from germline, CDR1 is LNHDA and CDR2 is SQIVND (reference sequence). The CDR3 loop is CASTASGGHNEQFF. In DNA form, the CDR3 reads TGTGCCAGTACCGCTAGCGGGGGTCACAATGAGCAGTTCTTC.

V usage is TRBV2 and J usage is TRBJ1-2; D is undetermined. The CDR3 runs 17 residues. V dropped 7 bases and J dropped 3 bases, with 24 bases sitting between them. Germline V gene sequence: CDR1 SNHLY, CDR2 FYNNEI. CDR3 region: CASIVGRSGRFYYGYTF. The CDR3 bases are TGTGCCAGCATAGTTGGCAGGTCAGGTCGTTTTTACTATGGCTACACCTTC. The full variable domain, its missing parts supplied by reference TRBV2 and TRBJ1-2, is EPEVTQTPSHQVTQMGQEVILRCVPISNHLYFYWYRQILGQKVEFLVSFYNNEISEKSEIFDDQFSVERPDGSNFTLKIRSTKLEDSAMYFCASIVGRSGRFYYGYTFGSGTRLTVV.

The gene calls are TRBV5-5 and TRBJ2-7, with D perhaps TRBD1 (5 bases). The V gene's germline CDR1 is SGHKS and CDR2 YYEKEE (reference sequence). The V end lost 0 bases, the J end lost 1 base, and 8 bases lay between the germline ends. CDR3 length: 14 residues. The CDR3 spells CASSLVRASYEQYF. CDR3 nucleotide sequence: TGTGCCAGCAGCTTGGTCAGGGCGTCCTACGAGCAGTACTTC.

The J gene is TRBJ1-1, the V gene TRBV6-1, with TRBD1 as a possible D gene (6 bases). Germline CDR1 MNHNS, CDR2 SASEGT. This CDR3 spans 14 amino acids. The V and J ends lost 5 bases and 3 bases respectively, with 13 bases between them. The CDR3 protein is CASSPTGYDTEAFF. In nucleotides, the CDR3 is TGTGCCAGCAGTCCGACAGGTTACGACACTGAAGCTTTCTTT.

V gene TRBV7-2 combines with J gene TRBJ2-7; TRBD2 matches at 8 bases. Germline V CDR1 and CDR2: SGHTA, FQGNSA. The CDR3 extends over 15 amino acids. Trimming removed 4 bases from V and 0 bases from J; junction bases left unmatched: 5. The CDR3 bases are TGTGCCAGCAGCTCTAGCGGGCTAAGCTCCTACGAGCAGTACTTC. This translates into CASSSSGLSSYEQYF.